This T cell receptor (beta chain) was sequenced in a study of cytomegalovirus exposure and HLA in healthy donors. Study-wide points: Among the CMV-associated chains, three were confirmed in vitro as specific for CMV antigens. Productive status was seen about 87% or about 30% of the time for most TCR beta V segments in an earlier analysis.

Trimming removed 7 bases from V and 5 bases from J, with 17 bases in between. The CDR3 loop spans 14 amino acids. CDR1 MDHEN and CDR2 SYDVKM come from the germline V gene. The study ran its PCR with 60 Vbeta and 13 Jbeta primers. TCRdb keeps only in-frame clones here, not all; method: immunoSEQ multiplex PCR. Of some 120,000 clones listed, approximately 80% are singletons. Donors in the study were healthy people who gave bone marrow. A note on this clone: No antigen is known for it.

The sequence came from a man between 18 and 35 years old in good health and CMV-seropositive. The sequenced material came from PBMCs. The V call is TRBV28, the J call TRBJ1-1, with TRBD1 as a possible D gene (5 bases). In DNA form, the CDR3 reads TGTGCCAGCAAAGAGGGAGGGGTAAGGACTGAAGCTTTCTTT. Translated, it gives CASKEGGVRTEAFF.